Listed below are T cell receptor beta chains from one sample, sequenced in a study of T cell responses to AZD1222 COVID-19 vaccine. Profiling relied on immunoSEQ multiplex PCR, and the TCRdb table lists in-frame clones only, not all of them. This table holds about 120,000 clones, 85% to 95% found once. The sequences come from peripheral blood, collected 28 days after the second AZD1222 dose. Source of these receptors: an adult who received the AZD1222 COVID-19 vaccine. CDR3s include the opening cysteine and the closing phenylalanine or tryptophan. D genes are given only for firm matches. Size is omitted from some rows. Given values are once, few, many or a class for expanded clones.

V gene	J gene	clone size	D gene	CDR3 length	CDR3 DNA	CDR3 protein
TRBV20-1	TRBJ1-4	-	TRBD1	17	TGCAGTGCTAGTGGTACAGGGGCCTCAGGCACTAATGAAAAACTGTTTTTT	CSASGTGASGTNEKLFF
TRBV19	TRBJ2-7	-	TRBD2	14	TGTGCCAGTAGTACTAGCGGGCCAACCTACGAGCAGTACTTC	CASSTSGPTYEQYF
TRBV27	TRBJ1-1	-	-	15	TGTGCCAGCAGCCTGAACAGGGATCGGGGCACTGAAGCTTTCTTT	CASSLNRDRGTEAFF
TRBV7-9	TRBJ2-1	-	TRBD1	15	TGTGCCAGCAGCTTAATACGGACAGGCGACAATGAGCAGTTCTTC	CASSLIRTGDNEQFF
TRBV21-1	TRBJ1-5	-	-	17	-	CASSKGWGRGSNQPQHF
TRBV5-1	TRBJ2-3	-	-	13	TGCGCCAGCAGCTTGGATGGGGAAGCCCCGCAGTATTTT	CASSLDGEAPQYF
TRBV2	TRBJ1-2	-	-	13	TGTGCCAGCAGTGTAGAGGGGCCCTATGGCTACACCTTC	CASSVEGPYGYTF
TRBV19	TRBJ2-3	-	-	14	TGTGCCAGTAGTTTAAGAAGGAGCACAGATACGCAGTATTTT	CASSLRRSTDTQYF
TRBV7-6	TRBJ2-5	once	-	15	TGTGCCAGCAGCTTATCAGGCACCCCACAAGAGACCCAGTACTTC	CASSLSGTPQETQYF
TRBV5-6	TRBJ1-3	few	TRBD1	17	TGTGCCAGCAGCCTCCTAGACAGGGAAAGCCCTGGAAACACCATATATTTT	CASSLLDRESPGNTIYF
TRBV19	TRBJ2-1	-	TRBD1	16	TGTGCCAGTAGCCACGCGGACAGGAGCCCTTACAATGAGCAGTTCTTC	CASSHADRSPYNEQFF
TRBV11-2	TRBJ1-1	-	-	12	TGTGCCAGCAACCAAGGTAACACTGAAGCTTTCTTT	CASNQGNTEAFF
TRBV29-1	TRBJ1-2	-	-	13	TGCAGCGTTAGCGGGGACGAGCTCCCTGGCTACACCTTC	CSVSGDELPGYTF
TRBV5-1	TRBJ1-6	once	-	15	TGCGCCAGCAGTCCGGGTATTTCTGGTAATTCACCCCTCCACTTT	CASSPGISGNSPLHF
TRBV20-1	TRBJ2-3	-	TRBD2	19	TGCAGTGCCAGTGGGGGTTACCAAGGGACTAGCGGGAGCCCAGATACGCAGTATTTT	CSASGGYQGTSGSPDTQYF
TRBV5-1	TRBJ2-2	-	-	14	TGCGCCAGCAGCTTGGGCGGGCGGACCGGGGAGCTGTTTTTT	CASSLGGRTGELFF
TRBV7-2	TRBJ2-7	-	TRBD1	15	TGTGCCAGCAGCTCTACAGGGGCGATTGGGTACGAGCAGTACTTC	CASSSTGAIGYEQYF
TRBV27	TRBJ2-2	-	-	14	TGTGCCAGCAGGGCAGCGGTGGTGACCGGGGAGCTGTTTTTT	CASRAAVVTGELFF
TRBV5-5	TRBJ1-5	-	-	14	TGTGCCAGCAGCTTGGGGTCTAGCAATCAGCCCCAGCATTTT	CASSLGSSNQPQHF
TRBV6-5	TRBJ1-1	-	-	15	TGTGCCAGCACTCCGGGTCGGGGGTGGCAAACTGAAGCTTTCTTT	CASTPGRGWQTEAFF
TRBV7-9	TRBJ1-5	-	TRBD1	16	TGTGCCAGCAGCTTAGTGTCGGCAGGGGGCGAACAGCCCCAGCATTTT	CASSLVSAGGEQPQHF
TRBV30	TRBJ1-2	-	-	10	TGTGCCTGGAGACGACAGGGCTACACCTTC	CAWRRQGYTF
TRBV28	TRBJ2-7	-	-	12	TGTGCCAGCAGATCGTGGCCCTACGAGCAGTACTTC	CASRSWPYEQYF
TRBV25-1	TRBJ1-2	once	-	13	TGTGCCAGCAGTATTCAGGGGACTTATGGCTACACCTTC	CASSIQGTYGYTF
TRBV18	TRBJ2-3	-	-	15	TGTGCCAGCTCAGGGACGGGAGACGGAGCAGATACGCAGTATTTT	CASSGTGDGADTQYF
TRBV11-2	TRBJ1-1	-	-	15	TGTGCCAGCAGCCCCTCGGCCGGGGGCCACACTGAAGCTTTCTTT	CASSPSAGGHTEAFF
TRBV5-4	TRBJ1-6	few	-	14	TGTGCCAGCAGCTTGGGGAGGGTCGAATCACCCCTCCACTTT	CASSLGRVESPLHF
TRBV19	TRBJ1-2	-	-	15	TGTGCCAGTAGTCCTTCCCCCACAGGGCCCTATGGCTACACCTTC	CASSPSPTGPYGYTF
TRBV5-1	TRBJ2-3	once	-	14	TGCGCCAGCAGCCCAATGGGGGGCACAGATACGCAGTATTTT	CASSPMGGTDTQYF
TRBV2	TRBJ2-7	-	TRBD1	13	TGTGCCAGCACGGGACAGGGGGGCTACGAGCAGTACTTC	CASTGQGGYEQYF
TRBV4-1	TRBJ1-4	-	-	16	TGCGCCAGCAGCCAAGATTCCAGCGCAACTAATGAAAAACTGTTTTTT	CASSQDSSATNEKLFF
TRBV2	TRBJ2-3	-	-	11	TGTGCCAGCAGTGGGTTTGGTACGCAGTATTTT	CASSGFGTQYF
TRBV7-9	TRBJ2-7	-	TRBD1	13	TGTGCCAGCAGCTCCTTCGACAGGGCCGAGCAGTACTTC	CASSSFDRAEQYF
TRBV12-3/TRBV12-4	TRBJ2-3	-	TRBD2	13	TGTGCCAGCAGCACTAGCGGCACAGATACGCAGTATTTT	CASSTSGTDTQYF
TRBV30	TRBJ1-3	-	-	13	TGTGCCTGGAGTAGAGGGTCTGGAAACACCATATATTTT	CAWSRGSGNTIYF
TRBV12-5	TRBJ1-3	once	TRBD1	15	TGTGCTAGTGGTGGGGGGACAGCCCCTGGAAACACCATATATTTT	CASGGGTAPGNTIYF
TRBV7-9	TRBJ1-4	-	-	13	TGTGCCAGCAGCAGCAACGCTAATGAAAAACTGTTTTTT	CASSSNANEKLFF
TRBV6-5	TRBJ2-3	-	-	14	TGTGCCAGCACACGCAGGGACAGCACAGATACGCAGTATTTT	CASTRRDSTDTQYF
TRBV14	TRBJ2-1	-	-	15	TGTGCCAGCAGCCTATGGGGATTACAGGGACGCGAGCAGTTCTTC	CASSLWGLQGREQFF
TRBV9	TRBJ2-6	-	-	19	TGTGCCAGCAGCGTAGGGCTGTCGGGGGGCGCATCCGGGGCCAACGTCCTGACTTTC	CASSVGLSGGASGANVLTF
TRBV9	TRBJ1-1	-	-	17	TGTGCCAGCAGCGTAACCTTTCGGGTTATGGGAAAAACTGAAGCTTTCTTT	CASSVTFRVMGKTEAFF
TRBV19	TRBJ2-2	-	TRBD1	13	TGTGCCAGTCAAACAGGGGCGGTCGGGGAGCTGTTTTTT	CASQTGAVGELFF
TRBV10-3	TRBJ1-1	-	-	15	TGTGCCATCAGTGAGTCGACCGCAGCGAACACTGAAGCTTTCTTT	CAISESTAANTEAFF
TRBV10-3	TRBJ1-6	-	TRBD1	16	TGTGCCATCAGTGAGTCGGGACAGGGGGCGGGATCACCCCTCCACTTT	CAISESGQGAGSPLHF
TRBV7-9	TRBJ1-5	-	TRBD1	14	TGTGCCAGCAGCGAACAGGGGGCGGGCCAGCCCCAGCATTTT	CASSEQGAGQPQHF
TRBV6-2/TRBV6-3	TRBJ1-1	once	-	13	TGTGCCAGCAGCAGTGACAGGAACACTGAAGCTTTCTTT	CASSSDRNTEAFF
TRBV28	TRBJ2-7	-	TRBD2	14	TGTGCCAGCAGTTCCCGGGGGGGCACCTACGAGCAGTACTTC	CASSSRGGTYEQYF
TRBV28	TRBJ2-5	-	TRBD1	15	TGTGCCAGCAGTTCCCCGGGACAGACCCAAGAGACCCAGTACTTC	CASSSPGQTQETQYF
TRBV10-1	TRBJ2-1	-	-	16	TGCGCCAGCAGTGAGTCTGGGCACCCCTCCTACAATGAGCAGTTCTTC	CASSESGHPSYNEQFF